This entry concerns a single T cell receptor (beta chain). How the authors handled the data: Amplifying reference gene primers gave estimates of nucleated cell counts. Libraries were prepared by immunoSEQ multiplex PCR; TCRdb keeps only in-frame clonotypes and omits some of them. The DNA gave D and trimming, while V, J and clone size come from that table. This repertoire shows 150,000 to 200,000 clones, about 82% found once; its top ten account for 5.5% to 7%. This sample stems from a study of blood T cell repertoires in COVID-19. Across the study: The samples span acute and convalescent COVID-19 from the United States, Italy and Spain. The analysed material was cDNA or gDNA that came from T cells, B-cell-depleted T cells, or PBMCs.

This CDR3 region has 14 residues. Germline V CDR1 and CDR2: MNHNS, SASEGT. The germline V and J ends were trimmed by 2 bases and 6 bases, with 12 bases remaining between them. Material for sequencing was peripheral blood. The chain uses TRBV6-1 and TRBJ2-3, with a possible D match to TRBD1 (6 bases). This clonotype originated in a man in his forties or fifties with active or convalescent COVID-19. The DNA of the CDR3 is TGTGCCAGCAGTGAACGCAGGGGAAGGGATACGCAGTATTTT. Protein: CASSERRGRDTQYF.